The entry that follows covers one T cell receptor (beta chain) sequence. The antigen is not known. The entry originates in a study of graft-versus-host responses after intestinal transplantation. The data were produced by immunoSEQ multiplex PCR, yet TCRdb's version contains in-frame clones alone and is incomplete. Seen here are around 100,000 clones, approximately 93% observed once, and the top ten hold more than 0.95%. The germline V gene encodes CDR1 SGHDT and CDR2 YYEEEE. V was pared by 7 bases and J by 0 bases, with 11 bases between. CDR3 length equals 13 residues. This chain joins TRBV5-6 and TRBJ2-7; perhaps TRBD2 as D (6 bases). The starting material was unstimulated CD8+ T cells sorted from spleen or lymph node cells, obtained before transplant. This TCR derives from a human donor who was the organ donor for an intestinal transplant. CDR3: CASHSGSSYEQYF. The CDR3 nucleotides read TGTGCCAGCCACTCCGGGAGCTCCTACGAGCAGTACTTC.